Included here is one TCR beta chain sequence, with context. These data come from a study of blood T cell repertoires in COVID-19. How the authors handled the data: Estimation of nucleated cell counts relied on the amplification of reference gene primers. TCRdb keeps only in-frame clones here, not all; method: immunoSEQ multiplex PCR. V, J and clone size derive from that table, while D and trimming were established from the DNA sequence. This table has more than 200,000 clones, approximately 80% appearing once. With V trimmed by 10 bases and J by 0 bases, 5 bases remained unmatched. The V gene's germline CDR1 is SNHLY and CDR2 FYNNEI. CDR3 length equals 14 residues. Study members were between about 18 and 100 years old and lived in around 24 US regions.

The rearrangement links TRBV2 to TRBJ1-3; 8 bases agree with TRBD1. Sequencing was performed on PBMCs or T cells enriched from blood (not recorded which). This TCR was recovered from a man younger than 40 with acute COVID-19. This CDR3 is CANAGTGSGNTIYF. CDR3 coding DNA: TGTGCCAACGCCGGGACAGGCTCTGGAAACACCATATATTTT.